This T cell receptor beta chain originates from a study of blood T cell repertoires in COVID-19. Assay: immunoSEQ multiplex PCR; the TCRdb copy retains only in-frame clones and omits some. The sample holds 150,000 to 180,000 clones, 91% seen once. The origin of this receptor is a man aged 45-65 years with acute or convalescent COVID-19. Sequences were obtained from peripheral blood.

CDR3 nucleotide sequence: TGTGCCAGCAGCTTAGATGCGGGGTACAATGAGCAGTTCTTC. This codes for CASSLDAGYNEQFF. The rearrangement joins TRBV7-9 to TRBJ2-1; tentatively, D is TRBD2 (6 bases). The CDR3 loop spans 14 amino acids. The V gene lost 1 base and the J gene lost 4 bases, with 8 bases spanning the gap. Per germline, CDR1 SEHNR and CDR2 FQNEAQ (reference sequence).